Following are 23 T cell receptor beta chains from one sample sequenced in a study of T-cell reconstitution after alpha-beta-depleted transplantation in children listed by TCRdb under 2016. In the paper's terms, the treatment or condition label means: allogeneic hematopoietic cell transplantation with graft depleted of TCRalphabeta T cells and CD19 B cells. The library was obtained by PCR. Sequencing was performed on an Illumina HiSeq 2500. TCR library preparation used molecular barcoding, with unique molecular identifiers applied to normalize quantification of the TCRbeta repertoire. The raw public data were reprocessed by TCRdb itself: fastp quality trimming at Q25, MiXCR clonotype calling, in-frame beta chains only. Each entry merges the rows of one CDR3 protein and shows their most common DNA and genes. For this sample there are about 440,000 distinct CDR3 sequences; around two fifths appear just once. Clones ranked in the top ten supply 27% of the sample.

The sample here was PBMCs, taken before TCRalphabeta/CD19-depleted stem cell transplant. The receptors originated from a girl aged 2-10 years with aplastic anemia, due to receive a stem cell transplant.

The count of this clonotype is one. This chain links TRBV7-2 with TRBJ1-5; TRBD1 is a possible D gene (5 bases). This CDR3 is built from 12 residues. Per the germline V gene, CDR1 is SGHTA and CDR2 is FQGNSA. The germline V and J ends were trimmed by 6 bases and 6 bases, with 9 bases remaining between them. CDR3 sequence reads: CASSSGFQPQHF. The CDR3 coding sequence is TGTGCCAGCAGTTCAGGGTTTCAGCCCCAGCATTTT.

The chain is built from TRBV20-1 and TRBJ2-1; D gene unclear. Trimming took 3 bases from V and 6 from J, leaving 12 bases between them. This CDR3 has 13 amino acids. CDR1 and CDR2 from the germline V gene are DFQATT and SNEGSKA (reference sequence). The CDR3 DNA is TGCAGTGCTAGGACCCGGTCGACCAATGAGCAGTTCTTC. This codes for CSARTRSTNEQFF.

V gene TRBV6-1 combines with J gene TRBJ2-5; 9 bases align to TRBD2. J lost 5 bases, V lost 3 bases, and 7 bases had no gene match. This CDR3 is 15 amino acids long. Germline CDR1 and CDR2: MNHNS and SASEGT. For the CDR3, the DNA is TGTGCCAGCAGTGAGAGGGCGGGGGGGAAGGAGACCCAGTACTTC. Translation gives CASSERAGGKETQYF.

The chain combines TRBV2 with TRBJ1-4; tentative D call: TRBD1 (5 bases). V lost 4 bases to trimming and J lost 8 bases, with 14 bases between them. The CDR3 length is 14 residues. From germline, CDR1 is SNHLY and CDR2 FYNNEI. As DNA, the CDR3 is TGTGCCAGCAGTGTGGACACCTTGGGGGAAAAACTGTTTTTT. It codes for CASSVDTLGEKLFF. Filled out from reference TRBV2 and TRBJ1-4, the complete variable domain reads EPEVTQTPSHQVTQMGQEVILRCVPISNHLYFYWYRQILGQKVEFLVSFYNNEISEKSEIFDDQFSVERPDGSNFTLKIRSTKLEDSAMYFCASSVDTLGEKLFFGSGTQLSVL.

The chain carries TRBV20-1 and TRBJ2-7, with TRBD2 identical over 12 bases. This CDR3 comprises 14 residues. Germline-derived CDR1 and CDR2 are DFQATT and SNEGSKA (reference sequence). With 6 bases clipped from V and 5 bases from J, the junction kept 8 bases outside the gene matches. CDR3 sequence: CSAPGLAGIHEQYF. The DNA of the CDR3 is TGCAGTGCCCCCGGACTAGCGGGGATCCACGAGCAGTACTTC.

The chain uses TRBV7-9 and TRBJ2-1; D call uncertain. The CDR3 loop spans 14 amino acids. Per the germline V gene, CDR1 is SEHNR and CDR2 is FQNEAQ (reference sequence). Trimming took off 1 base at V and 8 bases at J, with 12 bases between the two ends. In nucleotides, the CDR3 is TGTGCCAGCAGCTTAGAACGACCCTTTGATGAGCAGTTCTTC. Its protein product is CASSLERPFDEQFF.

The sample holds many counts of this clonotype. The chain joins TRBV12-3 or TRBV12-4 to TRBJ1-5; D uncertain. Trimming took off 9 bases at V and 5 bases at J, with 11 bases between the two ends. The CDR3 is 12 amino acids. For the CDR3, the DNA is TGTGCCAGTCAACGGGCTGATCAGCCCCAGCATTTT. Translation: CASQRADQPQHF.

The chain recombines TRBV20-1 with TRBJ2-1, with 8 positions matching TRBD2. V was clipped by 3 bases and J by 9 bases; unmatched bases: 4. CDR3 size: 12 residues. Germline CDR1 and CDR2: DFQATT and SNEGSKA (reference sequence). The CDR3 region has the DNA TGCAGTGCTAGGCGGGGGGCGGGTGAGCAGTTCTTC. Its protein product is CSARRGAGEQFF.

V usage is TRBV20-1 and J usage is TRBJ2-3; TRBD2 might be the D (6 bases). Germline values: CDR1 DFQATT, CDR2 SNEGSKA (reference sequence). The V gene lost 2 bases and the J gene lost 4 bases, with 10 bases spanning the gap. This CDR3 contains 13 residues. This chain's CDR3 is CSARRDFADTQYF. The CDR3 DNA sequence: TGCAGTGCTAGACGGGACTTTGCAGATACGCAGTATTTT.

The chain combines TRBV11-2 with TRBJ2-7; the match to TRBD1 covers 9 bases. The germline V gene has CDR1 SGHAT and CDR2 FQNNGV. CDR3 length: 15 residues. V shed 5 bases and J 3 bases; nucleotides not matched to a gene: 8. CDR3 coding DNA: TGTGCCAGCAGCGTACCGGGACAGGGATTCTACGAGCAGTACTTC. Protein sequence: CASSVPGQGFYEQYF.

The chain couples TRBV6-1 to TRBJ2-1; D remains unclear. CDR3 size: 16 residues. Per germline, CDR1 MNHNS and CDR2 SASEGT. Deletions cut 6 bases from V and 0 bases from J, with 15 bases between. CDR3 DNA: TGTGCCAGCAGGGTTGCTGCTGGAAGCTCCTACAATGAGCAGTTCTTC. Translation: CASRVAAGSSYNEQFF.

The rearrangement links TRBV5-1 to TRBJ2-7; a weak D match, TRBD1 (5 bases). V lost 0 bases and J lost 5, with 21 bases in between. This CDR3 has 17 residues. Germline V gene lookup returns CDR1 SGHRS and CDR2 YFSETQ. The CDR3 spells CASSLEVIRQFRHEQYF. The DNA of the CDR3 is TGCGCCAGCAGCTTGGAGGTTATTCGACAGTTTCGGCACGAGCAGTACTTC.

This clonotype was seen many times. The J gene is TRBJ2-5, the V gene TRBV7-3; unclear D gene. The germline V gene encodes CDR1 SGHTA and CDR2 FQGTGA. This CDR3 comprises 13 residues. V was shortened by 3 bases and J by 5 bases, with 10 bases between the two germline ends. The CDR3 DNA sequence: TGTGCCAGCAGCTTGGGCCTAGGGGAGACCCAGTACTTC. Protein sequence: CASSLGLGETQYF.

This clonotype was counted between two and nine times. This chain connects TRBV20-1 to TRBJ2-7; 7 bases fit TRBD2. The V gene end was trimmed by 6 bases and the J gene end by 2 bases; junction bases not matched to a gene: 10. The CDR3 totals 14 residues. CDR1 is DFQATT and CDR2 is SNEGSKA in the germline V gene (reference sequence). CDR3 in DNA: TGCAGTGCCGGAAAAGCGGGATCTACCTACGAGCAGTACTTC. Amino acid sequence: CSAGKAGSTYEQYF.

The V gene is TRBV12-3 or TRBV12-4, the J gene TRBJ1-1; D is uncertain. V was trimmed by 0 bases and J by 11 bases, leaving 13 bases between them. There are 13 residues in the CDR3. Here the CDR3 DNA reads TGTGCCAGCAGTTTAGCGCAAGGGATGGCGGCTTTCTTT. Protein sequence: CASSLAQGMAAFF.

The chain carries TRBV29-1 and TRBJ2-7, with no clear D. The V gene lost 4 bases and the J gene lost 5 bases, with 6 bases spanning the gap. The germline V gene encodes CDR1 SQVTM and CDR2 ANQGSEA. CDR3 length equals 10 residues. The CDR3: CSVVADEQYF. In DNA, the CDR3 is TGCAGCGTTGTAGCCGACGAGCAGTACTTC.

The CDR3 protein is CSAVAGGRITDTQYF. As DNA, the CDR3 is TGCAGTGCCGTAGCGGGAGGGCGCATCACAGATACGCAGTATTTT. This chain uses TRBV20-1 with TRBJ2-3, with 11 bases fitting TRBD2. CDR1 and CDR2 (germline): DFQATT, SNEGSKA (reference sequence). The length of the CDR3 is 15 residues. V dropped 6 bases and J dropped 2; count of bases not matched to a gene: 7.

This sequence joins TRBV30 and TRBJ2-3; D might be TRBD2 (5 bases). Germline CDR1 reads GTSNPN; CDR2 reads SVGIG (reference sequence). This CDR3 region has 15 residues. Trimming left V 4 bases short and J 5 bases short, with 19 bases between. The CDR3 DNA is TGTGCCTGGACCCGGCTAGCCTTTTGGGGAGATACGCAGTATTTT. This codes for CAWTRLAFWGDTQYF. Complete variable domain (other parts from reference TRBV30 and TRBJ2-3): SQTIHQWPATLVQPVGSPLSLECTVEGTSNPNLYWYRQAAGRGLQLLFYSVGIGQISSEVPQNLSASRPQDRQFILSSKKLLLSDSGFYLCAWTRLAFWGDTQYFGPGTRLTVL.

V is TRBV27 and J is TRBJ1-1, with D perhaps matching TRBD1 (5 bases). Trimming stripped 0 bases from V and 4 bases from J, with 18 bases between. Germline loops: CDR1 MNHEY, CDR2 SMNVEV (reference sequence). CDR3 size: 17 residues. The CDR3: CASSLSYAPPGGTEAFF. CDR3 nucleotides: TGTGCCAGCAGTTTATCTTATGCCCCTCCCGGGGGCACTGAAGCTTTCTTT.

This clonotype was counted a few times. V usage is TRBV10-2 and J usage is TRBJ2-5, with 9 bases fitting TRBD2. Germline V gene sequence: CDR1 WSHSY, CDR2 SAAADI. With V trimmed by 0 bases and J by 5 bases, 4 bases remained unmatched. The CDR3 runs 15 residues. The CDR3 DNA reads as TGCGCCAGCAGTGAGTCCATAGCGGGAGATGAGACCCAGTACTTC. Translated: CASSESIAGDETQYF.

V and J are TRBV29-1 and TRBJ2-3; D call uncertain. CDR3 length: 10 amino acids. With 7 bases removed from V and 5 bases from J, the gap between germline ends came to 7 bases. Germline V lookup: CDR1 SQVTM, CDR2 ANQGSEA. CDR3 region: CSATGDTQYF. CDR3 in DNA: TGCAGCGCAACTGGAGATACGCAGTATTTT.

V and J are TRBV20-1 and TRBJ2-1; TRBD2 aligns across 10 bases. The CDR3 totals 16 residues. From germline, CDR1 is DFQATT and CDR2 SNEGSKA (reference sequence). The V segment lost 6 bases and the J segment 3 bases; nucleotides outside the gene matches: 11. CDR3 loop: CSALTLAGEIYNEQFF. CDR3 nucleotide sequence: TGCAGTGCCCTCACCCTAGCGGGGGAAATCTACAATGAGCAGTTCTTC.

This clonotype was recorded a few times. This may arise from a read error, as a much more abundant clone is one base away. The chain uses TRBV12-3 or TRBV12-4 and TRBJ1-2, with D hard to call. This CDR3 contains 12 residues. The CDR3 DNA reads as TGTGCCAGCAGTTCGGCCGCGGGTGGCTACCCCTTC. This translates into CASSSAAGGYPF.